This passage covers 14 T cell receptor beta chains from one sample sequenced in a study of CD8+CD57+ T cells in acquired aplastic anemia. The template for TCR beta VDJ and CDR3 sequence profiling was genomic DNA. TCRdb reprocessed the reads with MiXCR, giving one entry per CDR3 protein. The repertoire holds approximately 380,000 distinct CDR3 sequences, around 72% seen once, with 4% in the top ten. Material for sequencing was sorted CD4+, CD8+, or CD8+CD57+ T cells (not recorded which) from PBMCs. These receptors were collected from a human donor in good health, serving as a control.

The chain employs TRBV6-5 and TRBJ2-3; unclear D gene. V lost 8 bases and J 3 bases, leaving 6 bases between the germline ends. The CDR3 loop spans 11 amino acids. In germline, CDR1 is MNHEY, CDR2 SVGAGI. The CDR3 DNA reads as TGTGCCAGCGCCAAGACAGATACGCAGTATTTT. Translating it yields CASAKTDTQYF.

The chain's CDR3 is CASSPSWDEQYF. The CDR3 nucleotides are TGTGCCAGCAGCCCAAGCTGGGACGAGCAGTACTTC. This sequence joins TRBV25-1 and TRBJ2-7; D is uncertain. The germline V gene has CDR1 MGHDK and CDR2 SYGVNS. The CDR3 extends over 12 amino acids. Trimming shortened V by 6 bases and J by 5 bases, and 11 bases separated the two germline ends.

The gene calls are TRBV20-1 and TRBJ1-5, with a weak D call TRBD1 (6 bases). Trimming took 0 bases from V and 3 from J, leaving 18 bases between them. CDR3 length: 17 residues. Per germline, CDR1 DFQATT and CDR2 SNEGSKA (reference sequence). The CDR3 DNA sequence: TGCAGTGCTAGAGATCTGATGGGGGCGACCAACAATCAGCCCCAGCATTTT. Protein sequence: CSARDLMGATNNQPQHF.

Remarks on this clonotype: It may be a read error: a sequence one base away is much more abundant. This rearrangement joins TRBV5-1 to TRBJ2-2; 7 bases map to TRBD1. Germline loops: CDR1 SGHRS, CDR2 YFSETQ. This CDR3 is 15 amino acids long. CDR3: CASRPGQPNTGELVF. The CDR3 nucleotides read TGCGCCAGCAGGCCGGGACAGCCGAACACCGGGGAGCTGGTTTTT.

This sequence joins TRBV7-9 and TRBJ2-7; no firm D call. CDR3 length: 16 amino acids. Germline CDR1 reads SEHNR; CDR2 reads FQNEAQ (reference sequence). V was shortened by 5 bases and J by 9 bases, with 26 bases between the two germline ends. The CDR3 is CASSLHGAAGLDTQYF. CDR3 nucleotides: TGTGCCAGCAGCCTACATGGTGCAGCCGGCCTAGATACGCAGTACTTC.

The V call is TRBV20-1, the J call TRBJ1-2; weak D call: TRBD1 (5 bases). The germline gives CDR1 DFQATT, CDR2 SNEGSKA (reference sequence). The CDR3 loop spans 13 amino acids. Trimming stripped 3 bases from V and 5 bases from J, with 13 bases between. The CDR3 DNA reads TGCAGTGCTAGGCCCCCCGACAGTTATGGCTACACCTTC. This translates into CSARPPDSYGYTF.

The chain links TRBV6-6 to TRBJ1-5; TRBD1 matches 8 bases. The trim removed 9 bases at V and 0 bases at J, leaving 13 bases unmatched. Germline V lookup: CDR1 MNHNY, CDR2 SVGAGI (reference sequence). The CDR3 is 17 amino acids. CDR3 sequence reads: CARRLSGQGLSNQPQHF. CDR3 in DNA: TGTGCCAGGAGGCTAAGCGGACAGGGCCTTAGCAATCAGCCCCAGCATTTT.

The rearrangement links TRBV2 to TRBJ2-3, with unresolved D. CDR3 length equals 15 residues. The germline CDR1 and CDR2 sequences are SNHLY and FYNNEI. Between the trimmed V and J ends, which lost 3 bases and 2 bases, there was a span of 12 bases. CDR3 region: CASSDWTVNTDTQYF. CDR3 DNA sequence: TGTGCCAGCAGTGACTGGACGGTCAACACAGATACGCAGTATTTT. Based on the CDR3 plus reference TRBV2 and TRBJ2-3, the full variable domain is EPEVTQTPSHQVTQMGQEVILRCVPISNHLYFYWYRQILGQKVEFLVSFYNNEISEKSEIFDDQFSVERPDGSNFTLKIRSTKLEDSAMYFCASSDWTVNTDTQYFGPGTRLTVL.

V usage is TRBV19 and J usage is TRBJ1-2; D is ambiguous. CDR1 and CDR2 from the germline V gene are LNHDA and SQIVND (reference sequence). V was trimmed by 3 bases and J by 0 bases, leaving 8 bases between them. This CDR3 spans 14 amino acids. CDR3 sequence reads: CASSMWGANYGYTF. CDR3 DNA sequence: TGTGCCAGTAGTATGTGGGGAGCTAACTATGGCTACACCTTC.

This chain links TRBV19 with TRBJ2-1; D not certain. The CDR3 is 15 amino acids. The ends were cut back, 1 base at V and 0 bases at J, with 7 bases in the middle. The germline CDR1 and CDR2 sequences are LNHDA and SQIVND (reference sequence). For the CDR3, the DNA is TGTGCCAGTAGTATAGCTCCTGCCTCCTACAATGAGCAGTTCTTC. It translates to CASSIAPASYNEQFF.

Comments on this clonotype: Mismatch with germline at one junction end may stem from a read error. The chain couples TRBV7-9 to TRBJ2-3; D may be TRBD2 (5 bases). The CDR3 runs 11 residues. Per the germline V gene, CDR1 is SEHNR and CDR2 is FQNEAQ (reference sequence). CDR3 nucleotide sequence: TGCGCCAGCAGCGTCCCAGCGGCGGAGTGTTTT. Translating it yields CASSVPAAECF. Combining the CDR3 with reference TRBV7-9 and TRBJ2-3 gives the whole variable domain DTGVSQNPRHKITKRGQNVTFRCDPISEHNRLYWYRQTLGQGPEFLTYFQNEAQLEKSRLLSDRFSAERPKGSFSTLEIQRTEQGDSAMYLCASSVPAAECFGPGTRLTVL.

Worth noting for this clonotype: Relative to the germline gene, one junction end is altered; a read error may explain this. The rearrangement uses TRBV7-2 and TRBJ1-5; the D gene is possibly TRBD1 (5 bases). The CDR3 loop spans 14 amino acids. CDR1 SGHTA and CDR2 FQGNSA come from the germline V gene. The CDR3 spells CASSLLAGHEQYFF. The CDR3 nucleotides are TGTGCCAGCAGCTTACTTGCGGGGCACGAGCAGTACTTCTTT.

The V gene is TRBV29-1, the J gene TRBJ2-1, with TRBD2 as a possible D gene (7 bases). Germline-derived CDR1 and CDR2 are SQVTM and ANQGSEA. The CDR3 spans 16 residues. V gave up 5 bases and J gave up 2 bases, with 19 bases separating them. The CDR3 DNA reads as TGCAGCGTTCGAGGGGGGGGGGGGTTTACCTACAATGAGCAGTTCTTC. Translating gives CSVRGGGGFTYNEQFF.

CDR3 coding DNA: TGTGCCAGCAGCGAGGCAGGGGCTTCTTACGAGCAGTACTTCTTC. It is translated as CASSEAGASYEQYFF. The chain combines TRBV7-2 with TRBJ2-1; tentatively, D is TRBD1 (6 bases). With 5 bases removed from V and 16 bases from J, the gap between germline ends came to 27 bases. The germline gives CDR1 SGHTA, CDR2 FQGNSA. The CDR3 runs 15 residues. The full variable domain, rest sourced from reference TRBV7-2 and TRBJ2-1, is GAGVSQSPSNKVTEKGKDVELRCDPISGHTALYWYRQSLGQGLEFLIYFQGNSAPDKSGLPSDRFSAERTGGSVSTLTIQRTQQEDSAVYLCASSEAGASYEQYFFGPGTRLTVL.